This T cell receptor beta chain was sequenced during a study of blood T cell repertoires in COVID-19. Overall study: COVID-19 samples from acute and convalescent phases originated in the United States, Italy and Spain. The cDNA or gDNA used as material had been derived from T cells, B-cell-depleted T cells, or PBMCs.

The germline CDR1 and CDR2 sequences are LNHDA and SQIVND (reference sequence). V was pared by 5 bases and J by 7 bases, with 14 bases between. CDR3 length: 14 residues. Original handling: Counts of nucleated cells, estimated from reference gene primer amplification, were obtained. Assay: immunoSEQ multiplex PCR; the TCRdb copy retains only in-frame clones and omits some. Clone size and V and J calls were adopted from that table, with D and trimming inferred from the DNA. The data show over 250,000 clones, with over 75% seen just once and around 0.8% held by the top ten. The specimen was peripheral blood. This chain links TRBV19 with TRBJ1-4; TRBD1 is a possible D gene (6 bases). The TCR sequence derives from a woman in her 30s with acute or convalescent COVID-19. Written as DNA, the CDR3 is TGTGCCAGTAGTTTCCCAGAGACAGGTGAAAAACTGTTTTTT. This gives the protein CASSFPETGEKLFF. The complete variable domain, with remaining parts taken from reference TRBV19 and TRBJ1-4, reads DGGITQSPKYLFRKEGQNVTLSCEQNLNHDAMYWYRQDPGQGLRLIYYSQIVNDFQKGDIAEGYSVSREKKESFPLTVTSAQKNPTAFYLCASSFPETGEKLFFGSGTQLSVL.